This T cell receptor beta chain emerged from a study of cytomegalovirus exposure and HLA in healthy donors. Primers for the PCR totalled 60 Vbeta and 13 Jbeta. Using immunoSEQ multiplex PCR, the repertoire was profiled, and TCRdb retains in-frame clones only, with some absent. This table holds about 46,000 clones. Germline assignment: CDR1 SGDLS and CDR2 YYNGEE. The CDR3 runs to 16 residues. After removal of 0 bases from V and 4 bases from J, the junction contained 6 bases not matched to a gene. With regard to this clone: Its cognate antigen is unknown.

Overall study results and limits: V segments that were indistinguishable, TRBV6-2 and TRBV6-3 among them, were omitted from analysis.

Material: PBMCs. The TCR comes from a woman in her thirties or forties in good health and CMV-seronegative. The chain couples TRBV9 to TRBJ2-1; 8 bases agree with TRBD2. CDR3 DNA: TGTGCCAGCAGCGTAGAGGCGGGGGGAGGGTACAATGAGCAGTTCTTC. Protein product: CASSVEAGGGYNEQFF.